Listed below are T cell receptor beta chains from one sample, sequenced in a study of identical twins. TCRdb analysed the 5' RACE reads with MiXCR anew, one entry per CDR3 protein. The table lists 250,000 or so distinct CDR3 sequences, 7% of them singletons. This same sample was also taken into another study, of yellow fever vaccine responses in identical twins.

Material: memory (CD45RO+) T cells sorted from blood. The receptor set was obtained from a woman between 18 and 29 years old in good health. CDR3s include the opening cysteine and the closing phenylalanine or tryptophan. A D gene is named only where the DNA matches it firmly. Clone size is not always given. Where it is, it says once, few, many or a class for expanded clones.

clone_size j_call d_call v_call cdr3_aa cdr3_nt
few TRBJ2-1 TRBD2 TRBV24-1 CATSDFSLAGNEQFF TGTGCCACCAGTGATTTTTCACTAGCGGGTAATGAGCAGTTCTTC
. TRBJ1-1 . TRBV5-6 CASLRGGWDAFF TGTGCCAGCTTGAGGGGAGGATGGGACGCTTTCTTT
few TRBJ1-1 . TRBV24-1 CATSDGRELRTEAFF TGTGCCACCAGTGATGGGAGGGAGTTGAGGACTGAAGCTTTCTTT
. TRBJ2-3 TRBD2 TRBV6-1 CASSRLAGTTDTQYF TGTGCCAGCAGTCGACTAGCGGGGACCACAGATACGCAGTATTTT
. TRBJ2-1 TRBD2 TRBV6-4 CASSAGTSGKVEQFF TGTGCCAGCAGCGCCGGGACTAGCGGGAAGGTTGAGCAGTTCTTC
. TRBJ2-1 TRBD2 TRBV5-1 CASSLIAGADSEQFF TGCGCCAGCAGCTTGATCGCGGGAGCGGATAGTGAGCAGTTCTTC
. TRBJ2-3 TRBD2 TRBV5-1 CASSPSGAGGSDTQYF TGCGCCAGCAGCCCCAGTGGAGCGGGAGGCTCAGATACGCAGTATTTT
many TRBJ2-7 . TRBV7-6 CASSLSAAGEQYF TGTGCCAGCAGCTTATCAGCAGCAGGGGAGCAGTACTTC
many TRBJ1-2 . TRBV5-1 CASSLGTIHPSRTYGYTF TGCGCCAGCAGCTTGGGGACCATACATCCTTCCCGAACCTATGGCTACACCTTC
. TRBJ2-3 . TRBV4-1 CASSQVLSTDTQYF TGCGCCAGCAGCCAAGTTCTAAGCACAGATACGCAGTATTTT
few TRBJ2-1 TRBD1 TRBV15 CATTGTGYNEQFF TGTGCCACTACCGGGACAGGCTACAATGAGCAGTTCTTC
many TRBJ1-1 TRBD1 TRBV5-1 CASSLAGQGFTEAFF TGCGCCAGCAGCTTGGCGGGACAGGGGTTCACTGAAGCTTTCTTT